The rows below give T cell receptor beta chains drawn from one sample of a study of vaccination and CD4 T cells after COVID-19. Their specific antigens are unknown. From the PCR reads, TCRdb called clonotypes with MiXCR, one entry per CDR3 protein. The table includes 9,500 to 15,000 distinct CDR3 sequences, 45% to 60% detected once. The input for sequencing was cultured CD4+ T cells from blood, taken after SARS-CoV-2 vaccination. The source of these receptors is a human donor with COVID-19. Both conserved end residues are part of each CDR3. A D gene is named only where the DNA matches it firmly. For some rows the clone size is stated as once, few or many, or as a class when expanded; others skip it.

j_call,clone_size,v_call,d_call,cdr3_nt,cdr3_aa
TRBJ2-2,once,TRBV6-5,-,TGTGCCAGCAGTTACCCCACCCCCCGGGGCACCGGGGAGCTGTTTTTT,CASSYPTPRGTGELFF
TRBJ2-3,-,TRBV19,TRBD2,TGTGCCAGTAGTATAGATCTGGCTAGCGGGGGGACTAGCACAGATACGCAGTATTTT,CASSIDLASGGTSTDTQYF
TRBJ1-1,-,TRBV5-1,-,TGCGCCAGCAGCTTGGATTACTTTAGCACTGAAGCTTTCTTT,CASSLDYFSTEAFF
TRBJ2-2,-,TRBV7-3,-,TGTGCCAGCAGCTCAAGAAACACCGGGGAGCTGTTTTTT,CASSSRNTGELFF
TRBJ1-2,-,TRBV5-5,-,TGTGCCAGCAGCTTGGCCACCAACCCGGGGAATGGCTACACCTTC,CASSLATNPGNGYTF
TRBJ1-6,few,TRBV21-1,-,TGTGCCAGCAGCCGGGACACTCGGGATTGTTCACCCCTCCACTTT,CASSRDTRDCSPLHF
TRBJ1-1,few,TRBV7-2,TRBD1,TGTGCCAGCAGCCCCCGGACAGGGGAATTTCTGACTTTCTTT,CASSPRTGEFLTFF
TRBJ1-6,-,TRBV15,-,TGTGCCACCAGCAATGTCCGGAGCTCCTATAATTCACCCCTCCACTTT,CATSNVRSSYNSPLHF
TRBJ2-3,few,TRBV20-1,TRBD2,TGCAGTGCTAGAAAGCGGGGGGGCCCTGATACGCAGTATTTT,CSARKRGGPDTQYF
TRBJ1-5,-,TRBV20-1,-,TGCAGTGCTAGAGATTTCGGGGGGGCTCAGCCCCAGCATTTT,CSARDFGGAQPQHF
TRBJ2-7,few,TRBV7-6,-,TGTGCCAGCAGCGACAGTCCTCGAGAGCAGTACTTC,CASSDSPREQYF
TRBJ2-7,-,TRBV20-1,TRBD2,TGCAGTCCAAAAAGGAATAGCGGGGATCATTCCTACGAGCAGTACTTC,CSPKRNSGDHSYEQYF
TRBJ2-7,-,TRBV15,TRBD1,TGTGCCACCTCGGACAGGGCCGCCTACGAGCAGTACTTC,CATSDRAAYEQYF
TRBJ1-5,-,TRBV18,TRBD1,TGTGCCAGCTCAGACAGGGGTGATCAGCCCCAGCATTTT,CASSDRGDQPQHF
TRBJ1-2,-,TRBV11-2,-,TGTGCCAGCAGCTTAGGGACAGTCTTTAACTATGGCTACACCTTC,CASSLGTVFNYGYTF
TRBJ2-3,-,TRBV19,-,TGTGCCAGTAGTATAGTAAAAGGGCGGGGCACAGATACGCAGTATTTT,CASSIVKGRGTDTQYF
TRBJ1-1,-,TRBV19,-,TGTGCCAGTAGTCGTGGATGGCTTGAAGCTTTCTTT,CASSRGWLEAFF
TRBJ1-5,-,TRBV19,-,TGTGCCAGTAGTATGAGTGCAGGGGACAATCAGCCCCAGCATTTT,CASSMSAGDNQPQHF
TRBJ1-2,few,TRBV7-9,TRBD1,TGTGCCAGCAGCTTCGGACAGGGCGTTGTGGGATATGGCTACACCTTC,CASSFGQGVVGYGYTF
TRBJ2-3,few,TRBV7-2,TRBD2,TGTGCCAGCGCAATAGGGCGGGGGGCCGACCTGGGCGGGCAGTATTTT,CASAIGRGADLGGQYF
TRBJ2-5,once,TRBV7-2,-,TGTGCCAGCAGCTCACGCGGACCAACCGGGGAGACCCAGTACTTC,CASSSRGPTGETQYF
TRBJ2-3,-,TRBV7-9,-,TGTGCCAGCAGCTTAGTGGCTAGCACAGGATCGGGTACGCAGTATTTT,CASSLVASTGSGTQYF
TRBJ2-3,-,TRBV7-2,-,TGTGCCAGCAGCTTAGCGGTAGGGGGTGCAGATACGCAGTATTTT,CASSLAVGGADTQYF